The next 8 T cell receptor beta chains were all read from a single sample in a study of blood T cells in healthy people across ages. A second PCR, run for roughly 6 to 11 cycles, used a sample-barcoded 5' primer plus a J-beta primer mix. TCRdb passed the 5' RACE reads through MiXCR, listing each CDR3 protein once. The table records around 1.1 million distinct CDR3 sequences, around two fifths of them present only once. Sequenced input: blood. These receptors all come from a man younger than 35 in good health.

This chain links TRBV5-1 with TRBJ2-7; 8 nucleotides match TRBD1. The junction had 1 base not matched to a gene; V was cut back by 2 bases and J by 3 bases. From germline, CDR1 is SGHRS and CDR2 YFSETQ. CDR3 length equals 13 residues. The DNA of the CDR3 is TGCGCCAGCAGCTTTACAGGGGGCTACGAGCAGTACTTC. Translated, it gives CASSFTGGYEQYF.

About this clonotype itself: Germline is not matched at one junction end, which may reflect a read error. The V call is TRBV5-4, the J call TRBJ2-7, with TRBD2 matching 7 bases. The CDR3 length is 15 residues. Germline loops: CDR1 SGHNT, CDR2 YYREEE (reference sequence). The CDR3 region has the DNA TGTACCAGCAGGGCCCAACTAGCGACTTGCAATGAGCAGTACTTC. It encodes CTSRAQLATCNEQYF.

The chain links TRBV7-2 to TRBJ1-5; 9 nucleotides line up with TRBD1. The trim removed 1 base at V and 4 bases at J, leaving 5 bases unmatched. This CDR3 is 16 amino acids long. Germline assignment: CDR1 SGHTA and CDR2 FQGNSA. CDR3 protein: CASSLGMTGGNQPQHF. DNA of the CDR3: TGTGCCAGCAGCTTAGGGATGACAGGGGGGAATCAGCCCCAGCATTTT.

Comment on this clonotype: A junction end diverges from the germline sequence, so it may reflect a read error. This chain uses TRBV12-3 or TRBV12-4 with TRBJ1-6; 9 positions match TRBD1. The CDR3 spans 14 residues. The DNA for the CDR3 is TGTGCCGGCAGGGATACAGGGGGCGATTCACCCCTCCACTTT. Translated, it gives CAGRDTGGDSPLHF.

This chain uses TRBV4-3 with TRBJ1-1; maybe TRBD1 (5 bases). Per the germline V gene, CDR1 is LGHNA and CDR2 is YSLEER. The V and J ends lost 0 bases and 2 bases respectively, with 10 bases between them. The CDR3 has 15 amino acids. The CDR3 coding sequence is TGCGCCAGCAGCCAAGATTGGGGCGTAAACACTGAAGCTTTCTTT. Translated: CASSQDWGVNTEAFF.

This chain links TRBV20-1 with TRBJ1-2; 8 positions agree with TRBD1. This CDR3 has 12 residues. Per germline, CDR1 DFQATT and CDR2 SNEGSKA (reference sequence). With V trimmed by 4 bases and J by 6 bases, 4 bases remained unmatched. CDR3 nucleotide sequence: TGCAGTGCTACCCAGGACAGGGATGGCTACACCTTC. This sequence encodes CSATQDRDGYTF.

This chain connects TRBV9 to TRBJ2-7; the D is unclear. V was trimmed by 0 bases and J by 6 bases, leaving 10 bases between them. This CDR3 is 13 amino acids long. The germline V gene has CDR1 SGDLS and CDR2 YYNGEE. The CDR3 sequence is CASSVGPPGEQYF. In DNA, the CDR3 is TGTGCCAGCAGCGTAGGGCCCCCAGGCGAGCAGTACTTC.

This clonotype has more than one count but fewer than ten. This chain links TRBV20-1 with TRBJ2-3; 11 bases fit TRBD2. Germline trimming cut 6 bases from V and 0 bases from J; bases unmatched to any gene: 5. In germline, CDR1 is DFQATT, CDR2 SNEGSKA (reference sequence). There are 15 residues in the CDR3. DNA of the CDR3: TGCAGTGCCAGACTAGCGGGGACTAGCACAGATACGCAGTATTTT. Protein: CSARLAGTSTDTQYF.